This T cell receptor (beta chain) originates from a study of T-cell reconstitution after alpha-beta-depleted transplantation in children. Preparation of the TCRbeta library was carried out with unique molecular identifiers. TCRdb itself ran the PCR reads through MiXCR, one entry per CDR3 protein. The sample contains more than 450,000 distinct CDR3 sequences, around 20% of which appear only once. CDR3 length equals 16 residues. J was trimmed by 4 bases and V by 1 base; bases with no gene match: 6. Germline CDR1 LNHNV, CDR2 YYDKDF (reference sequence). This chain connects TRBV15 to TRBJ2-3, with TRBD2 matching 9 bases. This receptor was taken from a human donor who donated a stem cell graft to a child with acute lymphoblastic leukemia. This sample comprised PBMCs from the stem cell graft donor, obtained from the stem cell graft. CDR3 residues: CATSRGAGGQADTQYF. The CDR3 region has the DNA TGTGCCACCAGCAGAGGGGCGGGAGGGCAGGCAGATACGCAGTATTTT.